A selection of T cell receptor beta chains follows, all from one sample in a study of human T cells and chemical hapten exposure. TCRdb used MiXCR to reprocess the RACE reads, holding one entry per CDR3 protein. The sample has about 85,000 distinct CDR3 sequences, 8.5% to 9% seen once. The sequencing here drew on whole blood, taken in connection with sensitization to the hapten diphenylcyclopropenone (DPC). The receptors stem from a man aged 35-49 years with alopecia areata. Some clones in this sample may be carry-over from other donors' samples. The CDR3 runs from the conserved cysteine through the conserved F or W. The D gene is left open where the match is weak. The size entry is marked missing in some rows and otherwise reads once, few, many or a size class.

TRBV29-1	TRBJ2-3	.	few	CSVGGSGSTDTQYF	TGCAGCGTCGGGGGATCGGGAAGCACAGATACGCAGTATTTT
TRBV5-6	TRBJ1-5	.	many	CASSSWGDQPQHF	TGTGCCAGCAGCTCATGGGGCGATCAGCCCCAGCATTTT
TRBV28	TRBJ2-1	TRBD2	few	CASSWTSGQYNEQFF	TGTGCCAGCAGTTGGACTAGCGGACAGTACAATGAGCAGTTCTTC
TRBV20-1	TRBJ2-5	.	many	CSARNFKGGPYKETQYF	TGCAGTGCTAGAAACTTCAAAGGGGGGCCCTACAAAGAGACCCAGTACTTC
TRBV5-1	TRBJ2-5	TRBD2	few	CASSSGLAGTQETQYF	TGCGCCAGCAGCTCGGGACTAGCGGGCACCCAAGAGACCCAGTACTTC
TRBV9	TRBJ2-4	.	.	CASSVGTSPIQYF	TGTGCCAGCAGCGTAGGAACTAGCCCCATTCAGTACTTC
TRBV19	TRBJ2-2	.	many	CASTTSRRGNTGELFF	TGTGCCAGTACCACCAGCAGGCGTGGGAACACCGGGGAGCTGTTTTTT
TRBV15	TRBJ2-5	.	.	CATSRGGQQETQYF	TGTGCCACCAGCAGAGGAGGACAGCAAGAGACCCAGTACTTC
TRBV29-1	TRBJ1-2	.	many	CSVGDSDYGYTF	TGCAGCGTAGGGGATTCGGACTATGGCTACACCTTC
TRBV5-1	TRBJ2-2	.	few	CASRALTRGYQTGELFF	TGCGCCAGCAGAGCGCTCACCAGGGGCTACCAAACCGGGGAGCTGTTTTTT
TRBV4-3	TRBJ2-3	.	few	CASSQDIGTDTQYF	TGCGCCAGCAGCCAAGATATCGGCACAGATACGCAGTATTTT
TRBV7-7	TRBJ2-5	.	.	CASSPQSGKETQYF	TGTGCTAGCAGCCCCCAGTCGGGAAAAGAGACCCAGTACTTC
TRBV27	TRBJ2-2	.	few	CASTTSLTGELFF	TGTGCCAGCACGACTAGTCTCACTGGGGAGCTGTTTTTT
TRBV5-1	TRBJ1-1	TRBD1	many	CASSLLGQGFFGTEAFF	TGCGCCAGCAGCTTGTTGGGACAGGGCTTTTTCGGTACTGAAGCTTTCTTT
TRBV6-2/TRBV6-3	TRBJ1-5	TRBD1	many	CASNGNRGRNQPQHF	TGTGCCAGCAACGGTAACAGGGGGCGAAATCAGCCCCAGCATTTT
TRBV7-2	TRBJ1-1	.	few	CASSLTSGLNTEAFF	TGTGCCAGCAGCTTAACGTCCGGACTGAACACTGAAGCTTTCTTT
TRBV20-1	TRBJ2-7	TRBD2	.	CSARESGRDYEQYF	TGCAGTGCTAGAGAAAGCGGGAGGGACTACGAGCAGTACTTC
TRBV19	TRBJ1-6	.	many	CASSSLGDGYNSPLHF	TGTGCCAGTAGCTCCCTTGGGGACGGGTATAATTCACCCCTCCACTTT
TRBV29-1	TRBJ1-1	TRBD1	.	CSVVGTATEAFF	TGCAGCGTTGTCGGGACAGCCACTGAAGCTTTCTTT
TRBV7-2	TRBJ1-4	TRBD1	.	CASRQDRGWSEKLFF	TGTGCCAGCAGGCAGGACAGGGGATGGAGTGAAAAACTGTTTTTT
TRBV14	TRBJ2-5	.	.	CASSQDPPGRGTQYF	TGTGCCAGCAGCCAAGACCCCCCGGGACGAGGGACCCAGTACTTC
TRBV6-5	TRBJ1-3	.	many	CASRQGNTIYF	TGTGCCAGCAGACAGGGAAACACCATATATTTT
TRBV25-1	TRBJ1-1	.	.	CASSLTGRVDTEAFF	TGTGCCAGCAGCCTAACGGGTAGGGTCGACACTGAAGCTTTCTTT
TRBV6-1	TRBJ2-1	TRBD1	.	CASSHRGIGDEQFF	TGTGCCAGCAGCCACAGGGGCATAGGGGATGAGCAGTTCTTC
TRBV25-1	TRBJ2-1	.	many	CASSEPWGGNLEGYEQFF	TGTGCCAGCAGTGAACCTTGGGGAGGTAATTTAGAAGGGTATGAGCAGTTCTTC
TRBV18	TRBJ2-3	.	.	CASSWGGLSTDTQYF	TGTGCCAGCTCCTGGGGGGGGCTGTCGACAGATACGCAGTATTTT
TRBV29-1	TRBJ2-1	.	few	CSATSSYNEQFF	TGCAGCGCTACTAGCTCCTACAATGAGCAGTTCTTC
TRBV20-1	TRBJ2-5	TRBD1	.	CSASRGQNQETQYF	TGCAGTGCTAGTCGGGGACAGAACCAAGAGACCCAGTACTTC
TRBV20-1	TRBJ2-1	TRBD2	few	CSPKGTSGMNEQFF	TGCAGTCCCAAGGGGACTAGCGGAATGAATGAGCAGTTCTTC
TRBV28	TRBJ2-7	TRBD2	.	CASRAGGRREQYF	TGTGCCAGCAGAGCGGGAGGGCGCCGCGAGCAGTACTTC
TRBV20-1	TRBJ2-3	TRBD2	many	CSAEGLANTDTQYF	TGCAGTGCGGAGGGACTAGCGAACACAGATACGCAGTATTTT
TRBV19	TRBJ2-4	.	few	CASSISSVNIQYF	TGTGCCAGTAGTATATCGTCAGTAAACATTCAGTACTTC
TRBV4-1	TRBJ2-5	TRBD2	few	CASSQDPGRAGETQYF	TGCGCCAGCAGCCAAGATCCCGGGAGGGCCGGAGAGACCCAGTACTTC
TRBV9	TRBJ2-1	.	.	CASSVGVGNSYNEQFF	TGTGCCAGCAGCGTAGGGGTGGGAAACTCCTACAATGAGCAGTTCTTC
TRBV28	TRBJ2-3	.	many	CASRGVNTQYF	TGTGCCAGCAGAGGGGTGAATACGCAGTATTTT
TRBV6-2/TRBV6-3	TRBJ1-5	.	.	CASSSPSGVELNQTQHF	TGTGCCAGCAGTTCCCCCTCAGGGGTCGAACTGAATCAGACCCAGCATTTT
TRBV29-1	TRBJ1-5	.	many	CRSQGWHF	TGCAGATCCCAAGGATGGCATTTT
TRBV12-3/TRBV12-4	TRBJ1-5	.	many	CASSLAWSNQPQHF	TGTGCCAGCAGTTTGGCATGGAGCAATCAGCCCCAGCATTTT
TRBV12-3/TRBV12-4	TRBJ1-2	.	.	CASSLVRYYGYTF	TGTGCCAGCAGTTTAGTGAGGTACTATGGCTACACCTTC
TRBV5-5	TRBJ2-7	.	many	CASRDTAGSYEQYF	TGTGCCAGCAGGGACACGGCAGGTTCCTACGAGCAGTACTTC
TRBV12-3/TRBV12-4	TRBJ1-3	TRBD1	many	CASSVDRATGNTIYF	TGTGCCAGCAGTGTTGACAGGGCCACTGGAAACACCATATATTTT
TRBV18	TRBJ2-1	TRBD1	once	CASSPVLPGQGTRYEQFF	TGTGCCAGCTCACCAGTCCTCCCGGGACAGGGGACCCGCTATGAGCAGTTCTTC
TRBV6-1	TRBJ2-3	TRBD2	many	CASSPPAGGGPDTQYF	TGTGCCAGCAGTCCGCCAGCGGGGGGGGGCCCAGATACGCAGTATTTT
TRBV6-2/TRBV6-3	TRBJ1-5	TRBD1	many	CASSSGQVYNQPQHF	TGTGCCAGCAGTTCGGGACAGGTCTACAATCAGCCCCAGCATTTT
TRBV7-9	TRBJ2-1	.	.	CASSLSGEQFF	TGTGCCAGCAGCTTAAGCGGGGAGCAGTTCTTC
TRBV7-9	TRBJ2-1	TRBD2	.	CASSLIAGGGDEQFF	TGTGCCAGCAGTCTTATAGCGGGAGGAGGGGATGAGCAGTTCTTC
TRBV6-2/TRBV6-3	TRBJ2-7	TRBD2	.	CASSNQAGPRDEQYF	TGTGCCAGCAGTAACCAAGCGGGGCCCCGGGACGAGCAGTACTTC
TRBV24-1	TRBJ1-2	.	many	CATSDRPSEGYTF	TGTGCCACCAGTGATAGGCCTTCTGAGGGCTACACCTTC
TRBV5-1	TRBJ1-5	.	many	CASRDASNQPQHF	TGCGCCAGCCGGGACGCTAGCAATCAGCCCCAGCATTTT